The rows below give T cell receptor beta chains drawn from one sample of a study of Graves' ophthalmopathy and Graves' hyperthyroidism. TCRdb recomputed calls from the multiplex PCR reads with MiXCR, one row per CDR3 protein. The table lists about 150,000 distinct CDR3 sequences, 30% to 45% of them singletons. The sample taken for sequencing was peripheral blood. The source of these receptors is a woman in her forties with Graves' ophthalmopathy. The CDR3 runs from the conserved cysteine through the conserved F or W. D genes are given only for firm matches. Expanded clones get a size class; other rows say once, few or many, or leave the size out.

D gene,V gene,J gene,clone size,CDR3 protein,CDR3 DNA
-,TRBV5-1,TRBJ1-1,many,CASSGPSMNTEAFF,TGCGCCAGCAGCGGTCCTTCTATGAACACTGAAGCTTTCTTT
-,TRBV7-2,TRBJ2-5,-,CASSLVVGGYQETQYF,TGTGCCAGCAGCTTAGTAGTTGGGGGGTACCAAGAGACCCAGTACTTC
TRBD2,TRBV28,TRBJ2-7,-,CASSLREGYEQYF,TGTGCCAGCAGTTTACGGGAGGGCTACGAGCAGTACTTC
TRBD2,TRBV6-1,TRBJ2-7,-,CASRVPSGLASYEQYF,TGTGCCAGCAGGGTTCCCTCGGGACTAGCTTCCTACGAGCAGTACTTC
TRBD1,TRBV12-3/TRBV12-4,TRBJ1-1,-,CASAGTGGTEAFF,TGTGCCAGCGCCGGGACAGGGGGCACTGAAGCTTTCTTT
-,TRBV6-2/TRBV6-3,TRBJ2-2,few,CASFRGPGELFF,TGTGCCAGCTTTCGGGGGCCCGGGGAGCTGTTTTTT
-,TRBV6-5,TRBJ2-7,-,CASSYGRQGTYEQYF,TGTGCCAGCAGTTACGGTCGGCAGGGGACGTACGAGCAGTACTTC
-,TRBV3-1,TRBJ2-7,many,CASSTRTSPGREQYF,TGTGCCAGCAGCACCCGGACTTCCCCGGGAAGGGAGCAGTACTTC
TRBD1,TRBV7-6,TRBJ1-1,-,CASSSTGEAFF,TGTGCCAGCAGCTCGACAGGGGAAGCTTTCTTT
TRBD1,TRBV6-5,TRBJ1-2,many,CASSFYDRGYGYTF,TGTGCCAGCAGTTTCTATGACAGGGGCTATGGCTACACCTTC
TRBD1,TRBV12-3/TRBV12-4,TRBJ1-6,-,CASSRTGLGNSPLHF,TGTGCCAGCAGTCGGACAGGGTTAGGGAATTCACCCCTCCACTTT
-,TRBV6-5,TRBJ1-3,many,CASSYDPGSGNTIYF,TGTGCCAGCAGTTACGACCCGGGATCTGGAAACACCATATATTTT
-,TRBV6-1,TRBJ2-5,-,CASDWVEETQYF,TGTGCCAGCGACTGGGTGGAGGAGACCCAGTACTTC
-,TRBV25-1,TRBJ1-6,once,CASSRGASSPLHF,TGTGCCAGCAGTCGGGGGGCAAGCTCACCCCTCCACTTT
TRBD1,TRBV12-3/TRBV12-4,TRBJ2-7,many,CASAKGTGSYEQYF,TGTGCCAGCGCGAAGGGGACAGGGTCCTACGAGCAGTACTTC
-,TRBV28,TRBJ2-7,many,CASSLHYEQYF,TGTGCCAGCAGTTTACACTACGAGCAGTACTTC
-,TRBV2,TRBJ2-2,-,CASSGDGELFF,TGTGCCAGCAGTGGAGATGGGGAGCTGTTTTTT
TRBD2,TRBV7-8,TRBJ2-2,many,CASSLPASGITGELFF,TGTGCCAGCAGCCTTCCCGCTAGCGGGATCACCGGGGAGCTGTTTTTT
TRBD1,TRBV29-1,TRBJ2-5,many,CSVGQGVRETQYF,TGCAGCGTTGGGCAGGGGGTAAGAGAGACCCAGTACTTC
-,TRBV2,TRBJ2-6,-,CASSEVGSLGANVLTF,TGTGCCAGCAGTGAAGTAGGATCTCTGGGCGCCAACGTCCTGACTTTC
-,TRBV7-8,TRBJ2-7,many,CASSLAEAGQYF,TGTGCCAGCAGCTTAGCGGAGGCCGGGCAGTACTTC
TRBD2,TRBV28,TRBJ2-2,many,CASSFPGGRGGELFF,TGTGCCAGCAGTTTTCCGGGGGGGCGAGGCGGGGAGCTGTTTTTT
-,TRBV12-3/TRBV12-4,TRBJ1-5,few,CASRTGASNQPQHF,TGTGCCAGCAGGACCGGGGCTAGCAATCAGCCCCAGCATTTT
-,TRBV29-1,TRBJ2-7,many,CSVKGLLYEQYF,TGCAGCGTTAAAGGACTTCTCTACGAGCAGTACTTC
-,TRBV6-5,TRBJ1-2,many,CASTLRKGVEFGYTF,TGTGCCAGCACCCTGAGGAAGGGGGTGGAATTTGGCTACACCTTC
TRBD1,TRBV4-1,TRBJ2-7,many,CASSHGTGVYEQYF,TGCGCCAGCAGCCACGGGACAGGGGTCTACGAGCAGTACTTC
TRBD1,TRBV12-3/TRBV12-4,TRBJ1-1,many,CASSFRTGYTEAFF,TGTGCCAGCAGTTTTAGGACAGGGTATACTGAAGCTTTCTTT
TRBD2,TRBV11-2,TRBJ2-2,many,CASTGLAENTGELFF,TGTGCCAGCACCGGACTAGCGGAGAACACCGGGGAGCTGTTTTTT
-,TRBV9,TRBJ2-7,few,CASSHSVFTGSMYEQYF,TGTGCCAGCAGCCATTCGGTCTTTACCGGGAGTATGTACGAGCAGTACTTC
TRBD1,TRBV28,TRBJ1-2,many,CASSLGQGLGGGYTF,TGTGCCAGCAGTTTAGGACAGGGCCTAGGGGGTGGCTACACCTTC
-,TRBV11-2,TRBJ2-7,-,CASSFQGWWYEQYF,TGTGCCAGCAGCTTTCAGGGGTGGTGGTACGAGCAGTACTTC
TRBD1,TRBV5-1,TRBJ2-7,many,CASSTRDRTNSYEQYF,TGCGCCAGCAGCACCCGGGACAGGACAAACTCCTACGAGCAGTACTTC
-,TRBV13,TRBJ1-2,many,CASSLSWGGYTF,TGTGCCAGCAGCTTATCATGGGGTGGCTACACCTTC
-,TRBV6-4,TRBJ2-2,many,CASKASPWSNTGELFF,TGTGCCAGCAAGGCAAGTCCCTGGAGCAACACCGGGGAGCTGTTTTTT
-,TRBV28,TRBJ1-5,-,CASSRGTGLNQPQHF,TGTGCCAGCAGCCGGGGCACAGGGCTCAATCAGCCCCAGCATTTT
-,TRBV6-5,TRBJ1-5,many,CASSYSPGHHQPQHF,TGTGCCAGCAGTTACTCGCCGGGCCACCATCAGCCCCAGCATTTT
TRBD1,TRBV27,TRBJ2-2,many,CASSPGDREALVTGELFF,TGTGCCAGCAGTCCGGGGGACAGGGAGGCTTTGGTAACCGGGGAGCTGTTTTTT
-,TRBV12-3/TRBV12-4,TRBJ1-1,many,CASSFGHSGSAFF,TGTGCCAGCAGTTTCGGTCATTCCGGGAGTGCTTTCTTT
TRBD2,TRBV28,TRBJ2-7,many,CASTRGGASYEQYF,TGTGCCAGCACCCGGGGGGGCGCATCCTACGAGCAGTACTTC
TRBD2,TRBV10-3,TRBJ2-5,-,CAISEVSRGGVETQYF,TGTGCCATCAGTGAGGTTTCTCGGGGGGGAGTTGAGACCCAGTACTTC
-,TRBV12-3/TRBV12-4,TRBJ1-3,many,CASRRTVSGNTIYF,TGTGCCAGCAGGAGGACAGTCTCTGGAAACACCATATATTTT
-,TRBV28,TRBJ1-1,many,CASTTTRPYEAFF,TGTGCCAGCACTACCACTCGGCCGTACGAAGCTTTCTTT
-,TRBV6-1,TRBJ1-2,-,CASNGDSYGYTF,TGTGCCAGCAACGGTGACAGCTATGGCTACACCTTC
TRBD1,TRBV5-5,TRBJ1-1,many,CASSFNRGGEAFF,TGTGCCAGCAGCTTCAACAGGGGGGGAGAGGCTTTCTTT
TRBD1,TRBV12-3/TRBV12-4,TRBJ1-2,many,CASSPGQGMEGYTF,TGTGCCAGCAGTCCCGGACAGGGCATGGAAGGCTACACCTTC
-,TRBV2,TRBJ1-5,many,CASSESGQLSFYSNQPQHF,TGTGCCAGCAGTGAATCCGGCCAGCTCAGTTTTTATAGCAATCAGCCCCAGCATTTT
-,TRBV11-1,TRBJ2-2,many,CASSLARNQGSTGELFF,TGTGCCAGCAGCTTAGCTCGGAATCAGGGGAGCACCGGGGAGCTGTTTTTT
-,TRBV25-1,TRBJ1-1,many,CASTNSKTEAFF,TGTGCCAGCACTAACTCAAAAACTGAAGCTTTCTTT
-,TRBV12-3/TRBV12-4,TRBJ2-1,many,CATGTFSYNEQFF,TGTGCCACCGGGACCTTCTCCTACAATGAGCAGTTCTTC
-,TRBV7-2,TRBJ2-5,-,CASSLVTGSETQYF,TGTGCCAGCAGCTTAGTAACGGGATCAGAGACCCAGTACTTC
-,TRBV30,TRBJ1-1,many,CAWSVGPGTEAFF,TGTGCCTGGAGTGTAGGCCCAGGCACTGAAGCTTTCTTT